The 8 T cell receptor beta chains reported below all come from one sample, sequenced in a study of beta chain features in type 1 diabetes. Regarding the study as a whole: The study found moderately but significantly shorter TCRB CDR3s in all four CD4+ subsets of Type 1 diabetes patients.

All of the isolated RNA was reverse transcribed, so expressed TCRB transcripts were sequenced. Produced via immunoSEQ multiplex PCR; TCRdb's table is partial and in-frame only. Counted here are around 250,000 clones, over 11% occurring once; the ten biggest clones make up 0.015% to 0.02%. No antigen is known for these receptors. The sequencing input was naive CD4+ T cells from blood. These receptors all come from a young man with type 1 diabetes.

The chain is built from TRBV7-2 and TRBJ2-2; D gene unclear. This CDR3 region has 12 residues. Per germline, CDR1 SGHTA and CDR2 FQGNSA. Trimming removed 1 base from V and 6 bases from J, with 3 bases in between. CDR3 sequence reads: CASSLDSGELFF. The CDR3 bases are TGTGCCAGCAGCTTAGACTCCGGGGAGCTGTTTTTT.

This clone was counted between two and nine times. The chain combines TRBV7-3 with TRBJ2-1; 8 bases line up with TRBD1. The CDR3 is made up of 12 amino acids. V shed 5 bases, J shed 13 bases, and the junction held 7 bases outside the gene matches. The V gene's germline CDR1 is SGHTA and CDR2 FQGTGA. The CDR3 sequence is CASSPQGAVQFF. In DNA form, the CDR3 reads TGTGCCAGCAGCCCGCAGGGGGCCGTCCAGTTCTTC.

V gene TRBV7-2 combines with J gene TRBJ2-7, with 7 bases that match TRBD1. Trimming at V came to 5 bases and at J to 4 bases, leaving 5 bases not matched to a gene. The CDR3 contains 13 residues. Germline CDR1 SGHTA, CDR2 FQGNSA. The CDR3 nucleotides are TGTGCCAGCAGCGTACTACAGGGGTACGAGCAGTACTTC. It codes for CASSVLQGYEQYF.

A few counts support this clone. The chain joins TRBV30 to TRBJ2-1; possible D gene TRBD2, 6 bases. The CDR3 covers 17 residues. Trimming cost V 0 bases and J 0 bases, with 15 bases left between them. From germline, CDR1 is GTSNPN and CDR2 SVGIG (reference sequence). CDR3 protein: CAWSVQRVSTSYNEQFF. The DNA for the CDR3 is TGTGCCTGGAGTGTACAGCGGGTTTCGACCTCCTACAATGAGCAGTTCTTC.

This clone occurred a few times. The genes are TRBV15 and TRBJ2-1, with a weak D call TRBD2 (6 bases). The CDR3 has 15 amino acids. Germline V gene data show CDR1 as LNHNV and CDR2 as YYDKDF (reference sequence). With 5 bases removed from V and 8 bases from J, the gap between germline ends came to 19 bases. The CDR3 DNA follows: TGTGCCACCAGCCGATCGCCCCCTGGGACTTATGAGCAGTTCTTC. As protein: CATSRSPPGTYEQFF.

The rearrangement links TRBV18 to TRBJ2-7, with D possibly TRBD2 on 5 matching bases. Germline CDR1 is KGHSH and CDR2 is LQKENI. The length of the CDR3 is 19 residues. With 0 bases removed from V and 2 bases from J, the gap between germline ends came to 23 bases. The CDR3 coding sequence is TGTGCCAGCTCACCACCGTTTTTCGTTGAGGGAGAGTCCCCCTACGAGCAGTACTTC. Its translation: CASSPPFFVEGESPYEQYF.

The chain combines TRBV7-7 with TRBJ1-1; no clear D. Trimming cost V 5 bases and J 1 base, with 8 bases left between them. The length of the CDR3 is 13 residues. Per germline, CDR1 SSHAT and CDR2 FNYEAQ (reference sequence). The chain's CDR3 is CASSRGANTEAFF. The CDR3 region has the DNA TGTGCCAGCAGCAGAGGAGCGAACACTGAAGCTTTCTTT.

To note about this clone: Other DNA sequences from this sample encode an identical CDR3 as well. This chain links TRBV2 with TRBJ2-3, with TRBD1 matching 7 bases. This CDR3 spans 12 amino acids. Germline CDR1 is SNHLY and CDR2 is FYNNEI. With V trimmed by 6 bases and J by 3 bases, 0 bases remained unmatched. For the CDR3, the DNA is TGTGCCAGCAGGACAGGGACAGATACGCAGTATTTT. Protein product: CASRTGTDTQYF.